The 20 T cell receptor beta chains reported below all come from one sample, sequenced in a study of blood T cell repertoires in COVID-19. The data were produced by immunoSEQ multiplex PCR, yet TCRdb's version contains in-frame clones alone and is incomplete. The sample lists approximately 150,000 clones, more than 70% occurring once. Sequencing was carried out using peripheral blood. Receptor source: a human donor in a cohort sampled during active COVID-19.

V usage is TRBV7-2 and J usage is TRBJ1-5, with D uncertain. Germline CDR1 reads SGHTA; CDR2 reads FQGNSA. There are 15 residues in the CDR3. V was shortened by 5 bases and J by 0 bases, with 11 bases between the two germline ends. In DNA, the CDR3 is TGTGCCAGCAGCCCGAGAGTTAATAGCAATCAGCCCCAGCATTTT. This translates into CASSPRVNSNQPQHF. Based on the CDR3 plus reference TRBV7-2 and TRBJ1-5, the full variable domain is GAGVSQSPSNKVTEKGKDVELRCDPISGHTALYWYRQSLGQGLEFLIYFQGNSAPDKSGLPSDRFSAERTGGSVSTLTIQRTQQEDSAVYLCASSPRVNSNQPQHFGDGTRLSIL.

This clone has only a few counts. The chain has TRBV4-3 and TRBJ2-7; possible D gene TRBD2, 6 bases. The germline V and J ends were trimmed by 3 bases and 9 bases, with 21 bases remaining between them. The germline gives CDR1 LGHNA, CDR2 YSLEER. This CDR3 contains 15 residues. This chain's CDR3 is CASSQTPVIAAPQYF. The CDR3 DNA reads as TGCGCCAGCAGCCAGACCCCCGTGATAGCGGCACCGCAGTACTTC.

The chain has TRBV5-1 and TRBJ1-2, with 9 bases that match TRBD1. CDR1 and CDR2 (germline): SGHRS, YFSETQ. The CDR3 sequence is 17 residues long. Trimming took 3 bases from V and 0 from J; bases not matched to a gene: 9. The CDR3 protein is CASSSNRGLRSNYGYTF. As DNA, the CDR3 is TGCGCCAGCAGCTCGAACAGGGGGCTACGATCTAACTATGGCTACACCTTC.

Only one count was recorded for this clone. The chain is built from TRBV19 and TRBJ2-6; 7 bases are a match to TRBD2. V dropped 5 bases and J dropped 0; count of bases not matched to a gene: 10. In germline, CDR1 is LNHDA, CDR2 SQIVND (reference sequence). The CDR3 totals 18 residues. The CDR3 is CASSVPGLGHSGANVLTF. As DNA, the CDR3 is TGTGCCAGTAGTGTCCCTGGACTAGGCCACTCTGGGGCCAACGTCCTGACTTTC.

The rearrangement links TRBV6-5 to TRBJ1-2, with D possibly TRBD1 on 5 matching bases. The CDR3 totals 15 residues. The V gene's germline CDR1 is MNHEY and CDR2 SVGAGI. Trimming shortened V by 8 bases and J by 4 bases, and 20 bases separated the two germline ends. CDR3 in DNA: TGTGCCAGCTCGTCGAGTAGCGGGACTGCCTATGGCTACACCTTC. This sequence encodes CASSSSSGTAYGYTF.

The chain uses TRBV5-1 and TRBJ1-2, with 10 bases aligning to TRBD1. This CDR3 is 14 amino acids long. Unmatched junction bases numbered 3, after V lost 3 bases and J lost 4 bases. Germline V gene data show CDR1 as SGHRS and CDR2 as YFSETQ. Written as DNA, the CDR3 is TGCGCCAGCAGCTCCGGGACAGGGGCCTATGGCTACACCTTC. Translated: CASSSGTGAYGYTF.

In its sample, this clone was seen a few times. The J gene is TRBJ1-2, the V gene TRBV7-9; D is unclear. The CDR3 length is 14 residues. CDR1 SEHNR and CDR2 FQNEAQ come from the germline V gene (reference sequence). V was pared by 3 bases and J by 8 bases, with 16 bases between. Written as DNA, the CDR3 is TGTGCCAGCAGCTTTAGCGATGGGCCCACGGGCTACACCTTC. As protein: CASSFSDGPTGYTF.

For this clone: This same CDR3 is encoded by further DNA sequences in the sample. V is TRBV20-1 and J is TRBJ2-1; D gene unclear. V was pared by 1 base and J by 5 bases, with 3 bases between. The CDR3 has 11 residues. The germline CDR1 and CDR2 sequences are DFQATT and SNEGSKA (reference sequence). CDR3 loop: CSARADNEQFF. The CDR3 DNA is TGCAGTGCTAGAGCTGACAATGAGCAGTTCTTC.

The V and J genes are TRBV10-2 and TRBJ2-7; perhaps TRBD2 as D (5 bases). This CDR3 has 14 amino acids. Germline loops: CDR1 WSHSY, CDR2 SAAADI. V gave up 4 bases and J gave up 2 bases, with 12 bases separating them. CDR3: CASSAGVIPYEQYF. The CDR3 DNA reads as TGCGCCAGCAGTGCCGGGGTGATCCCCTACGAGCAGTACTTC.

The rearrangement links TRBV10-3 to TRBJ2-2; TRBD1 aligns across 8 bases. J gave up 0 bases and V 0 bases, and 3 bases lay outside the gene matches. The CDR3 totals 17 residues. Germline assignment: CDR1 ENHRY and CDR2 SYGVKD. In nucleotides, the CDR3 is TGTGCCATCAGTGAGTCGAAACAGGGGGCGAACACCGGGGAGCTGTTTTTT. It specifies CAISESKQGANTGELFF.

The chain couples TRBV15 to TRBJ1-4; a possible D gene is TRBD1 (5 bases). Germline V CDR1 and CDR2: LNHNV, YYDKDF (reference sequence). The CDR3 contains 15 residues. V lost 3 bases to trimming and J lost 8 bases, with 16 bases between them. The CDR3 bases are TGTGCCACCAGCAGGGAACAGGTGTTTCGGGAAAAACTGTTTTTT. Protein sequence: CATSREQVFREKLFF.

The CDR3 DNA reads TGTGCCAGCAGTTTGTTGCGTCTTACAGATACGCAGTATTTT. As protein: CASSLLRLTDTQYF. The chain uses TRBV27 and TRBJ2-3; D remains unclear. This CDR3 contains 14 residues. Per germline, CDR1 MNHEY and CDR2 SMNVEV (reference sequence). The germline V and J ends were trimmed by 3 bases and 3 bases, with 10 bases remaining between them.

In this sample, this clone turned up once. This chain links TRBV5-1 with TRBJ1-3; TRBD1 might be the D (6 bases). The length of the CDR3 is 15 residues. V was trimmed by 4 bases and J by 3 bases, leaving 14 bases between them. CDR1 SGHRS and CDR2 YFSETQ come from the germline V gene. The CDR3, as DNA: TGCGCCAGCAGCGATCAGGGGACGGATGGAAACACCATATATTTT. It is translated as CASSDQGTDGNTIYF.

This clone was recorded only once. DNA of the CDR3: TGTGCCAGTTCCCCGACAGGCTCCTATGGCTACACCTTC. Translated, it gives CASSPTGSYGYTF. V is TRBV19 and J is TRBJ1-2, with D possibly TRBD1 on 6 matching bases. The CDR3 loop spans 13 amino acids. Trimming removed 8 bases from V and 4 bases from J, with 14 bases in between. Germline V gene lookup returns CDR1 LNHDA and CDR2 SQIVND (reference sequence).

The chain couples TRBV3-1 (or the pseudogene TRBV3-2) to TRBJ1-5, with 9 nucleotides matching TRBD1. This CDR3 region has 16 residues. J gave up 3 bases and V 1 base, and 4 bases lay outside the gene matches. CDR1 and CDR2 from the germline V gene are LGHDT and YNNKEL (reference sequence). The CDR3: CASSQGGQGLNQPQHF. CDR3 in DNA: TGTGCCAGCAGCCAAGGGGGACAGGGCCTCAATCAGCCCCAGCATTTT.

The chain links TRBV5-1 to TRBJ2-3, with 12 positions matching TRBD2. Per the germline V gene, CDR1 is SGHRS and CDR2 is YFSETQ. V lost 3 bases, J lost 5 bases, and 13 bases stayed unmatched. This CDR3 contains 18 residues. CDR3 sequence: CASSSATLAGGQVDTQYF. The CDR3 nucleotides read TGCGCCAGCAGCTCGGCTACCCTAGCGGGGGGGCAAGTAGATACGCAGTATTTT.

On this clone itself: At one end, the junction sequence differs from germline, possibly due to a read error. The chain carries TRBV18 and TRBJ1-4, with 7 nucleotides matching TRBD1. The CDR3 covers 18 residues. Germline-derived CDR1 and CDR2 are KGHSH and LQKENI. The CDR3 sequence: CASSPRTIQGSTNEKLFF. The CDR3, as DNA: TGTGCCAGCTCGCCACGGACAATACAGGGGTCAACTAATGAAAAACTGTTTTTT.

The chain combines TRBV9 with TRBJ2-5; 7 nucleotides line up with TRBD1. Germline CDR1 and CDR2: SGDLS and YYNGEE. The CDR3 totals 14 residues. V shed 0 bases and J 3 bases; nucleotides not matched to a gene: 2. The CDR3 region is CASSVEQGEETQYF. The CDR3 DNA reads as TGTGCCAGCAGCGTAGAGCAGGGGGAAGAGACCCAGTACTTC.

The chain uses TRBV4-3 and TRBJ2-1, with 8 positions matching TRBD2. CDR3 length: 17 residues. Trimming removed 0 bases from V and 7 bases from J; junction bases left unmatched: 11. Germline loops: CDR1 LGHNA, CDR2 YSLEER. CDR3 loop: CASSQDLRGGFWNEQFF. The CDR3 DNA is TGCGCCAGCAGCCAAGATCTCCGGGGGGGCTTCTGGAATGAGCAGTTCTTC.

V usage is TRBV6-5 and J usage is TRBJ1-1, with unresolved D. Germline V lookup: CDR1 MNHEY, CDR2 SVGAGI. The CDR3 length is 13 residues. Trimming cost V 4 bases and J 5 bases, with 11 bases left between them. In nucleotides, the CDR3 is TGTGCCAGCAGTTTGGATGCGGGAACTGAAGCTTTCTTT. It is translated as CASSLDAGTEAFF.